The sequence of this T cell receptor beta chain was determined in a study of immune evolution from preneoplasia to lung adenocarcinoma. Study overall: HLA loss of heterozygosity: 5.5% to 8.5% AIS, under 19% MIA, about 31% ADC, none AAH.

Study-wide findings and caveats: Clonality was highest in normal lung, lower in later-stage lesions apparently. Top clone frequencies peaked in normal lung, apparently declining through invasive adenocarcinoma.

This CDR3 has 17 amino acids. Per the germline V gene, CDR1 is MNHNS and CDR2 is SASEGT. After removal of 2 bases from V and 8 bases from J, the junction contained 10 bases not matched to a gene. Patient tissue came from resections in Japan or China, 2014–2017. Assay used: immunoSEQ multiplex PCR; TCRdb lists only in-frame clones, some missing. The repertoire consists of 10,000 to 13,000 clones, with 80% to 90% occurring once and the leading ten covering less than 3.5%. To note about this clone: Antigen: not known.

Specimen: FFPE minimally invasive lung adenocarcinoma tissue. V is TRBV6-1 and J is TRBJ2-1; TRBD2 matches at 12 bases. The TCR originated in a person between 70 and 80 years old with lung adenocarcinoma. The DNA for the CDR3 is TGTGCCAGCAGTGAAACAAGGGGACTAGCGGGTACGGATGAGCAGTTCTTC. Translated: CASSETRGLAGTDEQFF.